The 9 T cell receptor beta chains below all came from one sample that was sequenced in a study of T cells in localized non-small cell lung cancer. TCRdb's copy holds only in-frame clones and misses some; the assay was immunoSEQ multiplex PCR. The sample has fewer than 2,500 clones, 20% to 25% seen once. Here the sequenced sample was normal lung tissue next to the tumor, taken before any cancer treatment. The receptors here all came from a male donor at least 60 years old with stage I lung adenocarcinoma.

V gene TRBV5-1 combines with J gene TRBJ2-1; 13 bases fit TRBD2. CDR1 and CDR2 (germline): SGHRS, YFSETQ. V gave up 3 bases and J gave up 8 bases; unmatched junction bases: 2. The CDR3 spans 14 residues. CDR3 in amino acids: CASSWTSGGDEQFF. The CDR3 nucleotides read TGCGCCAGCAGCTGGACTAGCGGGGGAGATGAGCAGTTCTTC.

By its share, this clone is medium-sized. The rearrangement joins TRBV6-8 to TRBJ1-2; 10 nucleotides line up with TRBD1. J lost 8 bases, V lost 5 bases, and 8 bases had no gene match. Germline V gene sequence: CDR1 MNHGY, CDR2 SAAAGT. The CDR3 runs to 14 residues. In nucleotides, the CDR3 is TGTGCCAGCAGTCCTCCGACAGGGGGCGAGGGCTACACCTTC. Protein: CASSPPTGGEGYTF.

This chain connects TRBV19 to TRBJ2-1; tentatively, D is TRBD2 (7 bases). V was clipped by 8 bases and J by 7 bases, with 21 bases between them. There are 15 residues in the CDR3. Germline CDR1 and CDR2: LNHDA and SQIVND (reference sequence). CDR3 nucleotide sequence: TGTGCCAGTGGGGTGGAGGGGGGGATAAAAAATGAGCAGTTCTTC. This gives the protein CASGVEGGIKNEQFF.

Comment on this clone: This CDR3 is also generated by other DNA sequences in the sample. The J gene is TRBJ2-7, the V gene TRBV28, with no clear D. The CDR3 runs to 12 residues. Germline assignment: CDR1 MDHEN and CDR2 SYDVKM. V lost 5 bases to trimming and J lost 4 bases, with 9 bases between them. In DNA, the CDR3 is TGTGCCAGCAGTACACGTCGATACGAGCAGTACTTC. Amino acid sequence: CASSTRRYEQYF.

This clone occurred a few times. The rearrangement joins TRBV15 to TRBJ1-4, with D hard to call. This CDR3 has 15 amino acids. V was trimmed by 3 bases and J by 3 bases, leaving 11 bases between them. Germline CDR1 LNHNV, CDR2 YYDKDF (reference sequence). CDR3 sequence: CATSSIKRPNEKLFF. The CDR3 DNA sequence: TGTGCCACCAGCAGCATTAAGAGGCCTAATGAAAAACTGTTTTTT.

The rearrangement uses TRBV7-8 and TRBJ1-5, with 8 bases matching TRBD1. Unmatched junction bases numbered 4, after V lost 1 base and J lost 5 bases. The V gene's germline CDR1 is SGHVS and CDR2 FQNEAQ. The CDR3 is 15 residues long. The CDR3 sequence: CASSLGTGIDQPQHF. The DNA of the CDR3 is TGTGCCAGCAGCTTAGGGACAGGGATAGATCAGCCCCAGCATTTT. Looking up the rest from reference TRBV7-8 and TRBJ1-5 gives the full variable domain: GAGVSQSPRYKVAKRGQDVALRCDPISGHVSLFWYQQALGQGPEFLTYFQNEAQLDKSGLPSDRFFAERPEGSVSTLKIQRTQQEDSAVYLCASSLGTGIDQPQHFGDGTRLSIL.

By share, this clone counts as medium-sized. V is TRBV19 and J is TRBJ1-5; D is unclear. CDR3 length: 14 amino acids. The germline V gene encodes CDR1 LNHDA and CDR2 SQIVND (reference sequence). V shed 3 bases and J shed 4 bases, with 10 bases lying between them. CDR3: CASSIVPHNQPQHF. DNA of the CDR3: TGTGCCAGTAGTATTGTACCGCATAATCAGCCCCAGCATTTT.

The rearrangement uses TRBV6-8 and TRBJ1-3; 8 nucleotides line up with TRBD1. The junction had 4 bases not matched to a gene; V was cut back by 4 bases and J by 2 bases. Germline V gene data show CDR1 as MNHGY and CDR2 as SAAAGT. The CDR3 has 15 amino acids. CDR3 DNA: TGTGCCAGCAGTTCAGGGGGCTATCCTGGAAACACCATATATTTT. Translated, it gives CASSSGGYPGNTIYF.

Only a few counts were recorded for this clone. Additional DNA sequences in this sample encode the identical CDR3. The chain links TRBV18 to TRBJ1-1; 8 bases agree with TRBD1. The germline gives CDR1 KGHSH, CDR2 LQKENI. The CDR3 spans 14 residues. V trimming: 6 bases; J trimming: 2 bases; junction bases outside the gene matches: 5. The CDR3 loop reads CASSQGQGNTEAFF. The CDR3 DNA sequence: TGTGCCAGCTCTCAAGGACAGGGAAACACTGAAGCTTTCTTT.